This T cell receptor (beta chain) came from a study of prognosis after radiotherapy for stage I lung cancer (TCRdb year 2021). Study-level background: Fewer than 20 stage I NSCLC patients were enrolled in Nanjing, China, between 2018 and January 2019. For each of the roughly 19 patients, one blood sample was taken before SBRT and one after, so the study sequenced about 38 samples in total. After SBRT, distant metastases developed in about 20% of the 19 patients at a median of 7 months, while the remaining 15 patients had no significant progression. Squamous cell carcinoma histology was identified in roughly seven patients, and adenocarcinoma histology was identified in twelve patients. SBRT was not combined with any concurrent therapy in any patient. This study profiled peripheral blood TCR beta repertoires from stage I NSCLC patients before and after stereotactic body radiotherapy and linked the repertoires to distant failure. Fourteen patients had newly diagnosed primary stage I lung tumors, and about five had oligometastatic NSCLC after surgical resection of the primary tumor. Image-guided IMRT or VMAT was used to deliver SBRT in 3 to 5 fractions at a biologically effective dose of at least 100 Gy. Every patient was deemed medically inoperable, approximately eleven because of comorbidities and six to eight because they refused surgery. The cohort comprised under 15 men and 6 or 7 women with a median age of roughly 74 years, ranging from roughly 53 to 95 years.

A history of other malignancies or of prior chemotherapy or radiotherapy was absent in all patients, and node-negative disease was shown on CT and PET/CT in all patients. At each of two time points, about 6 milliliters of peripheral venous blood were collected in EDTA tubes. Ficoll-Paque Plus density-gradient centrifugation was used to isolate PBMCs. Right after collection, samples were placed at -80 degrees C and kept there until analysis. The germline V gene gives CDR1 as SGHTA and CDR2 as FQGNSA. Between the V and J ends, shortened by 2 bases and 8 bases respectively, the junction contains 7 bases. From the cysteine up to the phenylalanine, the CDR3 has a length of 13 residues. The entry retains the CDR3 DNA only, 39 bases that are in frame from base 1. Two rounds of multiplex PCR were performed to amplify the TCR beta CDR3 region from genomic DNA. The first PCR round used primers specific to each TRBV and TRBJ gene, with sequences filed in Chinese patent CN105087789A. Universal primers were used in the second PCR round. The Roche High Pure PCR Template Preparation Kit was used to extract genomic DNA from the frozen PBMCs. Paired-end sequencing with 151 bp reads was performed on the libraries using an Illumina HiSeq 3000. On the authors' methods: CutAdapt was used to remove raw reads lacking the multiplex PCR primer sequences. Using PEAR, the high-quality paired reads were merged into contigs. By aligning each contig to reference sequences, MiXCR assigned the TRB V, D and J gene segments to that contig. CDR3 sequences were clustered by base quality and sequence similarity to remove sequencing errors. Diversity was calculated as Shannon entropy divided by the natural log of the number of productive TCR sequences. One minus Shannon entropy divided by the natural log of the number of unique clonotypes was used as the definition of clonality. Using the Youden index from ROC curves, the researchers picked the repertoire-metric cut-offs for progression-free survival, and all analyses were carried out in R 3.5.3. TCRdb applied fastp at Q25 and MiXCR to the public reads, then kept only in-frame beta chains. Duplicate CDR3 protein sequences are folded into a single record with the most common DNA and genes. The V and J calls here are based on TCRdb, not the publication. The sample includes roughly 20,000 distinct CDR3 sequences, with about 60% observed a single time. The ten largest account for 27% of the sample.

Overall results and qualifications from the work: Post-SBRT Shannon entropy and its change from baseline were lower in patients who developed distant metastases; baseline Shannon entropy was not associated with metastases. The small cohort and short follow-up limited the study, so independent validation of the findings is needed. TRBV and TRBJ usage frequencies reportedly differed by metastasis status, in two V genes at baseline and in roughly ten V and two J genes after SBRT. Whether the expanded TCR clones were tumor-specific was not determined. After SBRT, the count of unique TCR clones dropped from a median of about 10,000 beforehand to 6,500 to 7,500 afterward (Wilcoxon paired P=0.011). All reported P values were unadjusted for multiple comparisons.

This clonotype was counted at least ten times. This clone's antigen is unknown. No per-base quality is available; no much larger clone lies one base away. This sequence uses TRBV7-2 and TRBJ1-6; a tentative D match to TRBD1 spans 6 bases. Specimen: PBMCs, collected before or after stereotactic body radiation therapy (not recorded which). This receptor was taken from a donor at least 50 years old with non-small cell lung cancer. This receptor carries the CDR3 CASSLSGDSPLHF. The DNA sequence is given as TGTGCCAGCAGCTTATCAGGGGATTCACCCCTCCACTTT.